This T cell receptor beta chain appears in the sequencing data of a study of blood T cell repertoires in COVID-19. In the study overall: Samples came from the United States, Italy and Spain, spanning acute and convalescent COVID-19. T cells, B-cell-depleted T cells, or PBMCs supplied cDNA or gDNA.

Methods used by the authors: Amplification of reference gene primers provided the estimated nucleated cell counts. The repertoire was sequenced with immunoSEQ multiplex PCR; TCRdb's copy has only in-frame clones and lacks some. Clone size and V and J calls were adopted from that table, with D and trimming inferred from the DNA. Here the sample spans 70,000 to 75,000 clones, about four fifths being singletons. The junction had 6 bases not matched to a gene; V was cut back by 4 bases and J by 5 bases. The CDR3 is 16 residues long. Per germline, CDR1 SGHDN and CDR2 FVKESK. V usage is TRBV14 and J usage is TRBJ2-5; TRBD2 aligns across 14 bases. Specimen: peripheral blood. The TCR originated in a woman in her sixties or seventies with acute or convalescent COVID-19. The CDR3 region has the DNA TGTGCCAGCAGCCCCGGACTAGCGGGAGGTGGTGAGACCCAGTACTTC. Translating gives CASSPGLAGGGETQYF.